This TCR beta chain was found in a study of early T cells in non-severe SARS-CoV-2 infection (dated by TCRdb to the early 2020s). For the study in its entirety: TCR sequencing used bulk RNA from unsorted whole blood, so alpha and beta chains could not be paired.

V sheds 7 bases and J sheds 3 bases, leaving 19 bases between their ends. The germline V gene specifies MNHEY as CDR1 and SVGAGI as CDR2. The CDR3 measures 16 amino acids from cysteine to phenylalanine. Left in the record is the CDR3 DNA by itself, 48 bases read in frame from the first base. Overall results and qualifications from the work: Matching against VDJdb was skewed toward anti-spike CD8 responses, likely underestimated virus-specific expansions, and missed private and CD4 specificities.

The library was produced with 5' RACE. Sequenced using a NextSeq 500. The TCR library protocol attached unique molecular identifiers to individual cDNA molecules to correct for sequencing error and PCR bias. Both TCR alpha and beta chains were sequenced, and tight co-correlation was observed between alpha and beta sequence abundances in each sample. Regarding the original processing steps: V gene, J gene and CDR3 annotation of TCR sequences was performed with Decombinator V4. Expanded TCRs were defined as changing significantly between any two time points under a Poisson model with p below 0.0001. TCR abundances were normalised to the total number of TCRs sequenced per sample and were expressed as counts per million. TRAV1-2 paired with TRAJ12, TRAJ20 or TRAJ33 defined MAIT TCRs, while TRAV10 paired with TRAJ18 defined iNKT TCRs. VDJdb, accessed on 1 November 2021, was searched for TCRs annotated for CMV, EBV and SARS-CoV-2, and TCRs annotated for more than one antigen were excluded. Clones were called with MiXCR by TCRdb after fastp trimmed the public reads at Q25, and only in-frame beta chains were retained. CDR3 protein duplicates are merged, each entry listing the most common genes and DNA. TCRdb, not the authors, supplied the V and J calls. The sample table contains about 70,000 distinct CDR3 sequences; only one count was recorded for roughly 4.9% of them. Roughly 3.4% of the sample comes from the top ten.

This was a case-control study nested in a cohort of healthcare workers in London, UK, who had nasopharyngeal swab PCR tests and blood samples taken every week. Healthcare workers were enrolled in the week of the UK lockdown, from 23 to 31 March 2020, and were followed every week for up to roughly 16 weeks. As for this clonotype: Which antigen it targets is not known. Base-call qualities are not available, and no considerably larger clone is one nucleotide away.

The sequences come from whole blood, collected at baseline. The rearrangement joined TRBV6-5 to TRBJ2-1; TRBD2 could be the D gene, as 5 bases match. The clonotype originates from an adult who was a healthcare worker with PCR-confirmed SARS-CoV-2 infection or an uninfected control (not recorded which). The donor label of this sample is uncertain. The nucleotide sequence is TGTGCCAGCAAGTCCCCCACCAGCGGATTCTACAATGAGCAGTTCTTC. It codes for CASKSPTSGFYNEQFF.